These T cell receptor beta chains were read from a single sample in a study of vaccination and CD4 T cells after COVID-19. MiXCR, applied by TCRdb to the PCR reads, yields one record per CDR3 protein. Among tens of thousands of distinct CDR3 sequences listed, under 60% were seen once. The sample here was CD4+ T cells from blood, taken before SARS-CoV-2 vaccination. The origin of the receptors is a human donor who had recovered from COVID-19. Each CDR3 is given with its conserved first and last residue. A D gene is named only where the DNA matches it firmly. Not every row has a clone size; where given, it reads once, few, many or a size class.

v_gene	abundance	len	j_gene	d_gene	CDR3nt	CDR3aa
TRBV6-5	.	15	TRBJ1-5	.	TGTGCCAGCAGTTACTCGACGGTCACTAATCAGCCCCAGCATTTT	CASSYSTVTNQPQHF
TRBV9	.	17	TRBJ2-2	TRBD2	TGTGCCAGCAGCGCGGGGGGTGGGGGACTAGGGGCCGGGGAGCTGTTTTTT	CASSAGGGGLGAGELFF
TRBV6-1	.	15	TRBJ2-7	TRBD2	TGTGCCAGCAGTCCGAGCCCACTAGCGGGAGACGAGCAGTACTTC	CASSPSPLAGDEQYF
TRBV19	.	14	TRBJ2-5	.	TGTGCCAGTAGTCCCTGGCTTGCAGGGCAGACCCAGTACTTC	CASSPWLAGQTQYF
TRBV20-1	few	13	TRBJ2-3	.	TGCAGTGCGGGGCTGGGGTCCACAGATACGCAGTATTTT	CSAGLGSTDTQYF
TRBV20-1	.	14	TRBJ2-7	.	TGCAGTGCCTCAGGGGGGGGGACCGTCTTAGAGCAGTACTTC	CSASGGGTVLEQYF
TRBV7-2	few	17	TRBJ2-7	TRBD2	TGTGCCAGCAGTCCGGGGCGGCTAGCGGGGGGAGGGGCGAAGCAGTACTTC	CASSPGRLAGGGAKQYF
TRBV7-2	few	14	TRBJ1-1	.	TGTGCCAGCAGCTTAGGTCAGTATGGCACTGAAGCTTTCTTT	CASSLGQYGTEAFF
TRBV2	.	14	TRBJ2-2	TRBD1	TGTGCCAGCAGTGATCGGACAGGGAAGGAGGAGCTGTTTTTT	CASSDRTGKEELFF
TRBV20-1	few	14	TRBJ2-4	.	TGCAGTGCTAGAGATCGCGACCTAAAAAACATTCAGTACTTC	CSARDRDLKNIQYF
TRBV7-7	.	15	TRBJ2-5	.	TGTGCCAGCAGCTTAGACGGTGCAGGAATCGGGACCCAGTACTTC	CASSLDGAGIGTQYF
TRBV6-1	once	16	TRBJ2-2	.	TGTGCCAGCAGACACAGGGACGGAGCGAACACCGGGGAGCTGTTTTTT	CASRHRDGANTGELFF
TRBV20-1	few	13	TRBJ1-2	.	TGCAGTGCTAGACAAGAAGGACGCTATGGCTACACCTTC	CSARQEGRYGYTF
TRBV20-1	.	17	TRBJ2-1	TRBD2	TGCAGTGCTAGACCAAGAACTAGCGGTACTCTTGATAATGAGCAGTTCTTC	CSARPRTSGTLDNEQFF
TRBV10-3	few	13	TRBJ2-3	.	TGTGCCATCAGTGCAAACGAGGTAGATACGCAGTATTTT	CAISANEVDTQYF
TRBV6-5	few	13	TRBJ2-6	.	TGTGCCAGCAGTTACAGTGTCGCCAACGTCCTGACTTTC	CASSYSVANVLTF
TRBV7-2	.	15	TRBJ2-7	.	TGTGCCAGCAGCCGCAACCGGGGCCCGACCTACGAGCAGTACTTC	CASSRNRGPTYEQYF
TRBV6-2/TRBV6-3	once	14	TRBJ1-5	.	TGTGCCAGCAGTCCGCCCCTACGCAATCAGCCCCAGCATTTT	CASSPPLRNQPQHF
TRBV19	few	13	TRBJ1-1	.	TGTGCCAGTAGGGATAGGAGGAACACTGAAGCTTTCTTT	CASRDRRNTEAFF
TRBV27	few	15	TRBJ1-5	.	TGTGCCAGCAGTTTGGAGGCCCCCTGGGGTCAGCCCCAGCATTTT	CASSLEAPWGQPQHF